Listed below are T cell receptor beta chains from one sample, sequenced in a study of T cell clones after liver transplantation. Repertoires were generated with immunoSEQ multiplex PCR, while TCRdb's copy carries only in-frame clones and drops some. The sample includes tens of thousands of clones, roughly 82% of them seen just once. The starting material was CD4+ T cells from blood, obtained around 45 months after liver transplant. Source of these receptors: a human patient who received a liver transplant. Some T cells may be the graft donor's. Both conserved end residues are part of each CDR3. The order of the fields is D gene, J gene, CDR3 length, V gene, clone size, CDR3 DNA, CDR3 protein. A D gene is named only where the DNA matches it firmly. Size is stated for part of the rows, as once, few or many counts, or as a class when the clone is expanded.

d_call: .; j_call: TRBJ2-2; cdr3_length: 15; v_call: TRBV5-1; clone_size: .; cdr3_nt: TGCGCCAGCAGTCCCGGGGGTGCGAACACCGGGGAGCTGTTTTTT; cdr3_aa: CASSPGGANTGELFF
d_call: .; j_call: TRBJ1-2; cdr3_length: 14; v_call: TRBV7-9; clone_size: .; cdr3_nt: TGTGCCAGCAGCTTAGGTCAGTCCGGCTATGGCTACACCTTC; cdr3_aa: CASSLGQSGYGYTF
d_call: .; j_call: TRBJ2-1; cdr3_length: 16; v_call: TRBV14; clone_size: .; cdr3_nt: TGTGCCAGCAGCCAAGGGGAGGTGGCAGGGAGGTATGAGCAGTTCTTC; cdr3_aa: CASSQGEVAGRYEQFF
d_call: .; j_call: TRBJ1-1; cdr3_length: 15; v_call: TRBV15; clone_size: .; cdr3_nt: TGTGCCACCAGCAGAGGAAGAGGGGGGGTAACTGAAGCTTTCTTT; cdr3_aa: CATSRGRGGVTEAFF
d_call: .; j_call: TRBJ2-3; cdr3_length: 14; v_call: TRBV7-8; clone_size: .; cdr3_nt: TGTGCCAGCAGCTTTGACAGAAACACAGATACGCAGTATTTT; cdr3_aa: CASSFDRNTDTQYF
d_call: .; j_call: TRBJ2-7; cdr3_length: 14; v_call: TRBV18; clone_size: .; cdr3_nt: TGTGCCAGCTCACCAGCAGGTTCTTTAGGCGAGCAGTACTTC; cdr3_aa: CASSPAGSLGEQYF
d_call: .; j_call: TRBJ2-2; cdr3_length: 13; v_call: TRBV5-6; clone_size: .; cdr3_nt: TGTGCCAGCAGCTTATTCAGCACCGGGGAGCTGTTTTTT; cdr3_aa: CASSLFSTGELFF
d_call: .; j_call: TRBJ1-3; cdr3_length: 15; v_call: TRBV28; clone_size: .; cdr3_nt: TGTGCCAGCAGTTCCCCCCGACAGGCTGGAAACACCATATATTTT; cdr3_aa: CASSSPRQAGNTIYF
d_call: TRBD2; j_call: TRBJ2-1; cdr3_length: 14; v_call: TRBV15; clone_size: .; cdr3_nt: TGTGCCACCAGGCCGGGACTAAATTACAATGAGCAGTTCTTC; cdr3_aa: CATRPGLNYNEQFF
d_call: .; j_call: TRBJ1-1; cdr3_length: 12; v_call: TRBV29-1; clone_size: once; cdr3_nt: TGCAGCGTCTTCACAGCGAACACTGAAGCTTTCTTT; cdr3_aa: CSVFTANTEAFF
d_call: .; j_call: TRBJ1-1; cdr3_length: 14; v_call: TRBV6-6; clone_size: few; cdr3_nt: TGTGCCAGCAGCCTTGGGGGGCAGGTCGCTGAAGCTTTCTTT; cdr3_aa: CASSLGGQVAEAFF
d_call: TRBD1; j_call: TRBJ1-1; cdr3_length: 12; v_call: TRBV28; clone_size: .; cdr3_nt: TGTGCCAGCTTGGGACAGGCGGGGGGAGCTTTCTTT; cdr3_aa: CASLGQAGGAFF
d_call: .; j_call: TRBJ2-3; cdr3_length: 15; v_call: TRBV4-1; clone_size: .; cdr3_nt: TGCGCCAGCAGCCAAGATTGGGGCAGCACAGATACGCAGTATTTT; cdr3_aa: CASSQDWGSTDTQYF
d_call: .; j_call: TRBJ2-4; cdr3_length: 15; v_call: TRBV27; clone_size: .; cdr3_nt: TGTGCCAGCAGTTCCCCGGGACTAGCCAAAAACATTCAGTACTTC; cdr3_aa: CASSSPGLAKNIQYF
d_call: .; j_call: TRBJ1-5; cdr3_length: 17; v_call: TRBV4-2; clone_size: few; cdr3_nt: TGTGCCAGCAGCCCGCGCCGGGGGGAAGGAAGCAATCAGCCCCAGCATTTT; cdr3_aa: CASSPRRGEGSNQPQHF
d_call: .; j_call: TRBJ2-3; cdr3_length: 15; v_call: TRBV5-8; clone_size: .; cdr3_nt: TGTGCCAGCAGCTTGGGCCCAGGGGCGGGAGATACGCAGTATTTT; cdr3_aa: CASSLGPGAGDTQYF
d_call: .; j_call: TRBJ2-1; cdr3_length: 16; v_call: TRBV11-2; clone_size: .; cdr3_nt: TGTGCCAGCAGCCCAACCTCCGGGACTTCCTACAATGAGCAGTTCTTC; cdr3_aa: CASSPTSGTSYNEQFF
d_call: .; j_call: TRBJ2-3; cdr3_length: 14; v_call: TRBV7-9; clone_size: once; cdr3_nt: TGTGCCAGCAGCTATAGCGGATACACAGATACGCAGTATTTT; cdr3_aa: CASSYSGYTDTQYF
d_call: .; j_call: TRBJ1-2; cdr3_length: 16; v_call: TRBV6-1; clone_size: once; cdr3_nt: TGTGCCAGCAGGGAACAACATGGGCCCCTTGGCTATGGCTACACCTTC; cdr3_aa: CASREQHGPLGYGYTF
d_call: .; j_call: TRBJ2-1; cdr3_length: 14; v_call: TRBV5-1; clone_size: .; cdr3_nt: TGCGCCAGCAGCTTGGCCTGGAGAGTAACTGAGCAGTTCTTC; cdr3_aa: CASSLAWRVTEQFF
d_call: .; j_call: TRBJ1-2; cdr3_length: 13; v_call: TRBV6-1; clone_size: .; cdr3_nt: TGTGCCAGCAGCCTGACAGGCTTATATGGCTACACCTTC; cdr3_aa: CASSLTGLYGYTF
d_call: .; j_call: TRBJ1-5; cdr3_length: 16; v_call: TRBV28; clone_size: .; cdr3_nt: TGTGCCAGCAGTTGGGTCGAGACCCAGCTCCATCAGCCCCAGCATTTT; cdr3_aa: CASSWVETQLHQPQHF
d_call: .; j_call: TRBJ1-1; cdr3_length: 18; v_call: TRBV4-3; clone_size: few; cdr3_nt: TGCGCCAGCAGCCAACCACCCGGGCGGGAGGGGATGAACACTGAAGCTTTCTTT; cdr3_aa: CASSQPPGREGMNTEAFF
d_call: .; j_call: TRBJ2-7; cdr3_length: 14; v_call: TRBV28; clone_size: .; cdr3_nt: TGTGCCAGCAGACGTCCGGGACGGAGCTACGAGCAGTACTTC; cdr3_aa: CASRRPGRSYEQYF
d_call: .; j_call: TRBJ1-5; cdr3_length: 13; v_call: TRBV4-3; clone_size: .; cdr3_nt: TGCGCCAGCAGCCAAGAGCCGAATCAGCCCCAGCATTTT; cdr3_aa: CASSQEPNQPQHF
d_call: TRBD1; j_call: TRBJ2-6; cdr3_length: 15; v_call: TRBV6-5; clone_size: .; cdr3_nt: TGTGCCAGCAGGGGACAGGGCTCTGGGGCCAACGTCCTGACTTTC; cdr3_aa: CASRGQGSGANVLTF
d_call: .; j_call: TRBJ1-2; cdr3_length: 13; v_call: TRBV7-2; clone_size: .; cdr3_nt: TGTGCCAGCAGCTCCACTCCCAACCGTGGCTACACCTTC; cdr3_aa: CASSSTPNRGYTF
d_call: .; j_call: TRBJ2-2; cdr3_length: 14; v_call: TRBV7-2; clone_size: once; cdr3_nt: TGTGCCAGCAGACTCTCCAGGGGAACCGGGGAGCTGTTTTTT; cdr3_aa: CASRLSRGTGELFF
d_call: .; j_call: TRBJ2-7; cdr3_length: 18; v_call: TRBV4-1; clone_size: few; cdr3_nt: TGCGCCAGCAGCCAAGGCGCTATTACGGGACGACTCCCCTACGAGCAGTACTTC; cdr3_aa: CASSQGAITGRLPYEQYF
d_call: TRBD2; j_call: TRBJ2-7; cdr3_length: 14; v_call: TRBV29-1; clone_size: .; cdr3_nt: TGCAGCGTTGTCGGACTAGCGGGATTATTCGAGCAGTACTTC; cdr3_aa: CSVVGLAGLFEQYF
d_call: .; j_call: TRBJ1-2; cdr3_length: 16; v_call: TRBV10-1; clone_size: few; cdr3_nt: TGCGCCAGCAGCGATGTATTGGACCCTCAGGGATATGGCTACACCTTC; cdr3_aa: CASSDVLDPQGYGYTF
d_call: TRBD1; j_call: TRBJ1-5; cdr3_length: 15; v_call: TRBV19; clone_size: .; cdr3_nt: TGTGCCAGTAGTAGCACCGCACTCCAGACAGGGGCCCAGCATTTT; cdr3_aa: CASSSTALQTGAQHF
d_call: .; j_call: TRBJ2-2; cdr3_length: 14; v_call: TRBV6-5; clone_size: .; cdr3_nt: TGTGCCAGCAGTTACCAGGGTACGGCCGGGGAGCTGTTTTTT; cdr3_aa: CASSYQGTAGELFF
d_call: TRBD1; j_call: TRBJ2-7; cdr3_length: 12; v_call: TRBV6-1; clone_size: .; cdr3_nt: TGTGCCAGCAGCCCGACAGGGGACGAGCAGTACTTC; cdr3_aa: CASSPTGDEQYF
d_call: TRBD1; j_call: TRBJ1-2; cdr3_length: 15; v_call: TRBV11-2; clone_size: .; cdr3_nt: TGTGCCAGCAGCACCCGACAGGGGGCTAACTATGGCTACACCTTC; cdr3_aa: CASSTRQGANYGYTF
d_call: TRBD1; j_call: TRBJ2-7; cdr3_length: 15; v_call: TRBV7-8; clone_size: once; cdr3_nt: TGTGCCAGCCGACTCTCGATACAGGGGGCGGTCGAGCAGTACTTC; cdr3_aa: CASRLSIQGAVEQYF
d_call: TRBD2; j_call: TRBJ2-1; cdr3_length: 14; v_call: TRBV6-5; clone_size: .; cdr3_nt: TGTGCCAGCAGGACGACTAGCGGGTCAAATGAGCAGTTCTTC; cdr3_aa: CASRTTSGSNEQFF
d_call: TRBD2; j_call: TRBJ2-2; cdr3_length: 15; v_call: TRBV7-3; clone_size: .; cdr3_nt: TGTGCCAGCAGCTTAAGCGGGAGAGCGACCGGGGAGCTGTTTTTT; cdr3_aa: CASSLSGRATGELFF
d_call: TRBD2; j_call: TRBJ2-3; cdr3_length: 16; v_call: TRBV9; clone_size: .; cdr3_nt: TGTGCCAGCAGCGGCGGGACTAGCGGGATGATAGATACGCAGTATTTT; cdr3_aa: CASSGGTSGMIDTQYF
d_call: .; j_call: TRBJ2-7; cdr3_length: 14; v_call: TRBV28; clone_size: .; cdr3_nt: TGTGCCAGCAGTTTATCAGCAGTCTCCTACGAGCAGTACTTC; cdr3_aa: CASSLSAVSYEQYF
d_call: .; j_call: TRBJ1-5; cdr3_length: 13; v_call: TRBV4-3; clone_size: .; cdr3_nt: TGCGCCAGCAGCCAAGAACCTGGCCAGCCCCAGCATTTT; cdr3_aa: CASSQEPGQPQHF
d_call: .; j_call: TRBJ1-2; cdr3_length: 15; v_call: TRBV5-1; clone_size: .; cdr3_nt: TGCGCCAGCAGCTTGGCGACGGTCTGGGGGAGTGGCTACACCTTC; cdr3_aa: CASSLATVWGSGYTF
d_call: .; j_call: TRBJ2-7; cdr3_length: 14; v_call: TRBV7-2; clone_size: .; cdr3_nt: TGTGCCAGCAGCACGGGACCTGGTGGCTACGAGCAGTACTTC; cdr3_aa: CASSTGPGGYEQYF
d_call: TRBD2; j_call: TRBJ2-1; cdr3_length: 15; v_call: TRBV7-2; clone_size: .; cdr3_nt: TGTGCCAGCAGCCTGGGACTAGGATCCTACAATGAGCAGTTCTTC; cdr3_aa: CASSLGLGSYNEQFF
d_call: TRBD1; j_call: TRBJ1-2; cdr3_length: 13; v_call: TRBV25-1; clone_size: .; cdr3_nt: TGTGCCAGCACCAGGACAGGGGTTCGTGGCTACACCTTC; cdr3_aa: CASTRTGVRGYTF
d_call: TRBD1; j_call: TRBJ2-7; cdr3_length: 15; v_call: TRBV19; clone_size: .; cdr3_nt: TGTGCCAGTAGTAATCCGGGACAGCTTCCCTACGAGCAGTACTTC; cdr3_aa: CASSNPGQLPYEQYF
d_call: .; j_call: TRBJ2-1; cdr3_length: 13; v_call: TRBV7-3; clone_size: .; cdr3_nt: TGTGCCAGCAGCTTACAGCCGGCAAATGAGCAGTTCTTC; cdr3_aa: CASSLQPANEQFF
d_call: .; j_call: TRBJ1-2; cdr3_length: 13; v_call: TRBV18; clone_size: once; cdr3_nt: TGTGCCAGCTCACCAGGGGCGTACTATGGCTACACCTTC; cdr3_aa: CASSPGAYYGYTF
d_call: .; j_call: TRBJ2-1; cdr3_length: 16; v_call: TRBV5-6; clone_size: .; cdr3_nt: TGTGCCAGCAGCCCCCGGACTCTCCCCCCCTACAATGAGCAGTTCTTC; cdr3_aa: CASSPRTLPPYNEQFF
d_call: TRBD1; j_call: TRBJ1-1; cdr3_length: 13; v_call: TRBV28; clone_size: .; cdr3_nt: TGTGCCAGCAACAGGGGGCATGACACTGAAGCTTTCTTT; cdr3_aa: CASNRGHDTEAFF
d_call: TRBD1; j_call: TRBJ2-1; cdr3_length: 16; v_call: TRBV7-9; clone_size: .; cdr3_nt: TGTGCCAGCAGCCTCCGCAGGGACAGGGGCAACAATGAGCAGTTCTTC; cdr3_aa: CASSLRRDRGNNEQFF
d_call: .; j_call: TRBJ2-1; cdr3_length: 15; v_call: TRBV5-1; clone_size: .; cdr3_nt: TGCGCCAGCGCGCCGGGACTCCATACTTACAATGAGCAGTTCTTC; cdr3_aa: CASAPGLHTYNEQFF
d_call: TRBD1; j_call: TRBJ2-3; cdr3_length: 15; v_call: TRBV6-1; clone_size: .; cdr3_nt: TGTGCCAGCAGTGTGCAGGGGGCGCGAAGAGATACGCAGTATTTT; cdr3_aa: CASSVQGARRDTQYF
d_call: .; j_call: TRBJ1-2; cdr3_length: 15; v_call: TRBV7-6; clone_size: .; cdr3_nt: TGTGCCAGCAGCTTATCGTGGGACCTTAACTATGGCTACACCTTC; cdr3_aa: CASSLSWDLNYGYTF
d_call: .; j_call: TRBJ2-3; cdr3_length: 14; v_call: TRBV5-1; clone_size: few; cdr3_nt: TGCGCCAGCAGCTTGGGGCAGGGCCCAGATACGCAGTATTTT; cdr3_aa: CASSLGQGPDTQYF
d_call: .; j_call: TRBJ1-1; cdr3_length: 12; v_call: TRBV6-1; clone_size: .; cdr3_nt: TGTGCCAGCAGTGAAGATTGGGGTGAAGCTTTCTTT; cdr3_aa: CASSEDWGEAFF
d_call: TRBD2; j_call: TRBJ2-1; cdr3_length: 17; v_call: TRBV4-1; clone_size: .; cdr3_nt: TGCGCCAGCAGCCCCTCTGTGGCGGGAGTATTCTTAGGCGAGCAGTTCTTC; cdr3_aa: CASSPSVAGVFLGEQFF
d_call: TRBD1; j_call: TRBJ2-2; cdr3_length: 14; v_call: TRBV2; clone_size: .; cdr3_nt: TGTGCCAGCAGTCCCAGGGGGCTAGACGGGGAGCTGTTTTTT; cdr3_aa: CASSPRGLDGELFF
d_call: .; j_call: TRBJ2-1; cdr3_length: 16; v_call: TRBV9; clone_size: few; cdr3_nt: TGTGCCAGCAGCGTAGTTTTCAGCGGACCGTCCAATGAGCAGTTCTTC; cdr3_aa: CASSVVFSGPSNEQFF
d_call: .; j_call: TRBJ1-2; cdr3_length: 15; v_call: TRBV19; clone_size: .; cdr3_nt: TGTGCCAGTAGTATAGACCGCCGGGGGATTTATGGCTACACCTTC; cdr3_aa: CASSIDRRGIYGYTF